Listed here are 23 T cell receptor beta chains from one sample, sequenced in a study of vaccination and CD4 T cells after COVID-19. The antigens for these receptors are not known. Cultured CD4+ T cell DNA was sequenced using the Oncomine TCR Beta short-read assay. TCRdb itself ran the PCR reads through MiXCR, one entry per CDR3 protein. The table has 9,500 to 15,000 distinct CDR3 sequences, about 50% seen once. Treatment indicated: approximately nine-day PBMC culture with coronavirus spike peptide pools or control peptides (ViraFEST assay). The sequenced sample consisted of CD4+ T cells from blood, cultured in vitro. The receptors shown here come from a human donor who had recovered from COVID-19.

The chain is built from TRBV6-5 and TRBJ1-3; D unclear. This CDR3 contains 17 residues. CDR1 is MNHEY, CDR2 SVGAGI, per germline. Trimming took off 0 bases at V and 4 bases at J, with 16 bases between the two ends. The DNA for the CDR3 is TGTGCCAGCAGTTACTCCTACGACGGGAGTAGAGGAAACACCATATATTTT. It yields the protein CASSYSYDGSRGNTIYF.

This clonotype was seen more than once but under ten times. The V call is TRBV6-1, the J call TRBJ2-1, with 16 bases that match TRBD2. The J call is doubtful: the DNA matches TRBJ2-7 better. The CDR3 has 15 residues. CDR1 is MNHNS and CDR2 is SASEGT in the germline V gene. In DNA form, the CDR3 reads TGTGCCAGCAGCCCCGGGACTAGCGGGAGGGTTGAGCAGTACTTC. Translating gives CASSPGTSGRVEQYF.

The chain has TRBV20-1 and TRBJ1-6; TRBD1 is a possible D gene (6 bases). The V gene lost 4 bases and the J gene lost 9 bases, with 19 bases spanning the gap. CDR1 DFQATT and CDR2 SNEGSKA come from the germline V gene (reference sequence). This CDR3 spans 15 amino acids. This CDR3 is CSAKLPGGQGSPLHF. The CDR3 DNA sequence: TGCAGTGCTAAGCTCCCGGGGGGGCAAGGTTCACCCCTCCACTTT.

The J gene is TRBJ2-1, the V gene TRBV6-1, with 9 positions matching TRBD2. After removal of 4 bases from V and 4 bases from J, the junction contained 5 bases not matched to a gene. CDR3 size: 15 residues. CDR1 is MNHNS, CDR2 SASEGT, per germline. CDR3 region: CASSAGTSRYNEQFF. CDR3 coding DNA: TGTGCCAGCAGTGCCGGGACTAGCAGATACAATGAGCAGTTCTTC.

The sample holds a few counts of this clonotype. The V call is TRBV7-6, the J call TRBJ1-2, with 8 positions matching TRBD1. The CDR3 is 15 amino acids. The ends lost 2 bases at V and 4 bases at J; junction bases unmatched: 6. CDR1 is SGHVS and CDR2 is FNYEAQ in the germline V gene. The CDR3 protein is CASSLYAGGRYGYTF. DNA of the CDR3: TGTGCCAGCAGCTTATACGCAGGGGGCCGCTATGGCTACACCTTC.

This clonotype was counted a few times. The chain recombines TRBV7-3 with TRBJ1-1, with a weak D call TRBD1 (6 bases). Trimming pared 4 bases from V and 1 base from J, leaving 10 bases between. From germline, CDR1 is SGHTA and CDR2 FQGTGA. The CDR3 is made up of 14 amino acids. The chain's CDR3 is CASSSQGTNTEAFF. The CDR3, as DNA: TGTGCCAGCAGCTCTCAGGGGACGAACACTGAAGCTTTCTTT.

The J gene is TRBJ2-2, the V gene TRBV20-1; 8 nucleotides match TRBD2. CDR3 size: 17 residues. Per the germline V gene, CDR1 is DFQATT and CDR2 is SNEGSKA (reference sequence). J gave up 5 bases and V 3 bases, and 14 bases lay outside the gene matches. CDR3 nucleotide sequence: TGCAGTGCTAGGGTCGCGGGAGGAGTGGTTGGAACCGGGGAGCTGTTTTTT. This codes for CSARVAGGVVGTGELFF.

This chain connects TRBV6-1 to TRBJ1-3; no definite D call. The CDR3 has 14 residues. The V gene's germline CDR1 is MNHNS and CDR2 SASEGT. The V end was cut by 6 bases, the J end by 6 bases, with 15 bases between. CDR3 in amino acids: CASSRTWEANTIYF. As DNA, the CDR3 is TGTGCCAGCAGCCGGACCTGGGAAGCAAACACCATATATTTT.

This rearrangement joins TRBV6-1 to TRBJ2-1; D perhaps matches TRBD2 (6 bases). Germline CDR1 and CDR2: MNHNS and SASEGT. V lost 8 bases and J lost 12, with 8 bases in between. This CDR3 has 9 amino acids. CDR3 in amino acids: CASGGRQFF. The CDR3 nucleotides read TGTGCCAGCGGGGGGAGGCAGTTCTTC.

The CDR3 region is CASRGTGRGGYTF. CDR3 DNA: TGTGCCAGCAGGGGGACAGGCAGGGGTGGCTACACCTTC. The chain is built from TRBV27 and TRBJ1-2, with TRBD1 matching over 8 bases. Per the germline V gene, CDR1 is MNHEY and CDR2 is SMNVEV (reference sequence). This CDR3 region has 13 residues. Losses at the gene ends were 6 bases for V and 7 bases for J; bases not matched to a gene: 7.

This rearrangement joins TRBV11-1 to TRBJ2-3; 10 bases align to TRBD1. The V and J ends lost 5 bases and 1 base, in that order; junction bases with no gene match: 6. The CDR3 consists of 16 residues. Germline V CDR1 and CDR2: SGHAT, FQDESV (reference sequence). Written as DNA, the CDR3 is TGTGCCAGCAGCCACGGGGACAGGGGAGGCACAGATACGCAGTATTTT. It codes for CASSHGDRGGTDTQYF.

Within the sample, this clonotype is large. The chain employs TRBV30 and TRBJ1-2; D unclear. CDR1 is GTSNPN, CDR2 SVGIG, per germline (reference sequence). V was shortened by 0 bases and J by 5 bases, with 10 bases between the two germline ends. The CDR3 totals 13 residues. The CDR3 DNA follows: TGTGCCTGGAGTGTACAACAGTCTTATGGCTACACCTTC. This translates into CAWSVQQSYGYTF. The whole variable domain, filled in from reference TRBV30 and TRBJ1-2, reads SQTIHQWPATLVQPVGSPLSLECTVEGTSNPNLYWYRQAAGRGLQLLFYSVGIGQISSEVPQNLSASRPQDRQFILSSKKLLLSDSGFYLCAWSVQQSYGYTFGSGTRLTVV.

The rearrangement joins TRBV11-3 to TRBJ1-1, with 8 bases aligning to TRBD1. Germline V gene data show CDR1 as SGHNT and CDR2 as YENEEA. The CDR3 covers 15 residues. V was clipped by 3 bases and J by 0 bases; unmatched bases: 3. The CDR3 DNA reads TGTGCCAGCAGCTTGCGGACAGGGATGAACACTGAAGCTTTCTTT. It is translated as CASSLRTGMNTEAFF. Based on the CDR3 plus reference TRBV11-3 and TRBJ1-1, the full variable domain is EAGVVQSPRYKIIEKKQPVAFWCNPISGHNTLYWYLQNLGQGPELLIRYENEEAVDDSQLPKDRFSAERLKGVDSTLKIQPAELGDSAVYLCASSLRTGMNTEAFFGQGTRLTVV.

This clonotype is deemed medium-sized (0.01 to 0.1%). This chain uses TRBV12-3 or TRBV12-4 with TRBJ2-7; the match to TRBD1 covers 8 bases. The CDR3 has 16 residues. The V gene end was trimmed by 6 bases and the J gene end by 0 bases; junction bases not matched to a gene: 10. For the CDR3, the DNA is TGTGCCAGCAGCCTAGACCGGACAGGGAACTCCTACGAGCAGTACTTC. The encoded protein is CASSLDRTGNSYEQYF.

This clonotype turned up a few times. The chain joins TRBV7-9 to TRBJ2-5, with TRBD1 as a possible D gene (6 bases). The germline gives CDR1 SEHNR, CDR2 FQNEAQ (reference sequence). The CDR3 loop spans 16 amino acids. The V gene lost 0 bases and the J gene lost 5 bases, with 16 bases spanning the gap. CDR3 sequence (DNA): TGTGCCAGCAGCTTAGCTGGAACAGGGCGTAGGGAGACCCAGTACTTC. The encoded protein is CASSLAGTGRRETQYF.

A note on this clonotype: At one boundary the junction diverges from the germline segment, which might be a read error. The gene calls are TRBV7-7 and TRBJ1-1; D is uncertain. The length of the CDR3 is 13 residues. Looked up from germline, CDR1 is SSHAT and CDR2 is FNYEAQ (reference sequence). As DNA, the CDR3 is TGTGCTAGCAGCTTAGAGGGCACAGCCGAAGCTTTCTTT. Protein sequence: CASSLEGTAEAFF.

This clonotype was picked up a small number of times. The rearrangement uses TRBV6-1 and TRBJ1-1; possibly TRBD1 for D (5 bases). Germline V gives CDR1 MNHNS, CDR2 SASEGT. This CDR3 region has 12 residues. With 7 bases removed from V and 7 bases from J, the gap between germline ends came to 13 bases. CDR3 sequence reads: CASNPGRGEAFF. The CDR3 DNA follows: TGTGCCAGCAACCCCGGGAGGGGTGAAGCTTTCTTT.

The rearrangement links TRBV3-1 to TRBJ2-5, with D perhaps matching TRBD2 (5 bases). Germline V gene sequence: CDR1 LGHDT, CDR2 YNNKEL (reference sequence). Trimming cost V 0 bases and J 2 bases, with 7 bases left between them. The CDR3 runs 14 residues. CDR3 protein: CASSQDRGQETQYF. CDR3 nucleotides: TGTGCCAGCAGCCAAGATCGAGGGCAAGAGACCCAGTACTTC.

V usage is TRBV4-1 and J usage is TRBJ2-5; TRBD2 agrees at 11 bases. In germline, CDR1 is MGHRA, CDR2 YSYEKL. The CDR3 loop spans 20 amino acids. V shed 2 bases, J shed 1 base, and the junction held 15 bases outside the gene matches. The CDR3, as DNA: TGCGCCAGCAGCCAAAGTATAGCTAGCGGGGGGCCCGCCGCCCAAGAGACCCAGTACTTC. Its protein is CASSQSIASGGPAAQETQYF.

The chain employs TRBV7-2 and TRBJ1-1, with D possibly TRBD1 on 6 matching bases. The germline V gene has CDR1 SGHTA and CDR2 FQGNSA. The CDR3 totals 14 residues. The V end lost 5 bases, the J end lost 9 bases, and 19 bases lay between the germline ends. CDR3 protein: CASSPTGPSTQAFF. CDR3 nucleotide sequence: TGTGCCAGCAGCCCTACAGGGCCCTCCACGCAAGCTTTCTTT.

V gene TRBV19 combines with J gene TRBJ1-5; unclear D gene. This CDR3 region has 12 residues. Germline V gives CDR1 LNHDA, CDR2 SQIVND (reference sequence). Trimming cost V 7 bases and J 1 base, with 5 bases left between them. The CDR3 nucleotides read TGTGCCAGTACGGCGAGCAATCAGCCCCAGCATTTT. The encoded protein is CASTASNQPQHF.

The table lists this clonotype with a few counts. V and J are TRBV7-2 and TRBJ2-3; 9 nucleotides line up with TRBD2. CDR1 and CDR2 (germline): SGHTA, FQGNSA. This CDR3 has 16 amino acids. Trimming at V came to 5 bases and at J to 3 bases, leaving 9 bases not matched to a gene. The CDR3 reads CASSPVAGVETDTQYF. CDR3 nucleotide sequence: TGTGCCAGCAGCCCCGTAGCGGGAGTAGAGACAGATACGCAGTATTTT.

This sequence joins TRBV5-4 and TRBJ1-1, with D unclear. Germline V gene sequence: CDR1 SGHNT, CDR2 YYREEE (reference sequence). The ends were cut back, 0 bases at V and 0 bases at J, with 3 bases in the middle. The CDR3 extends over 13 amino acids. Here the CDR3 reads CASSLAVNTEAFF. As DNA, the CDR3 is TGTGCCAGCAGCTTGGCGGTGAACACTGAAGCTTTCTTT.